These 11 T cell receptor beta chains originate from one sample sequenced in a study of radiation and T cells in renal cell carcinoma. Time point reported: blood 4 weeks post-SBRT, at nephrectomy. Treatment: 15 Gy SBRT to primary tumor, nephrectomy 4 weeks later. Some clones are missing from TCRdb's copy, which holds only in-frame ones; the method was immunoSEQ multiplex PCR. The data show over 85,000 clones, 85% seen once. Material: blood, obtained from a patient whose treatment included radiotherapy and nephrectomy. All receptors come from a man aged 50-59 years with renal cell carcinoma.

In the case of this clone: Within the sample, other DNA sequences also encode this same CDR3. The chain combines TRBV5-4 with TRBJ2-1, with TRBD1 identical over 8 bases. The CDR3 sequence is 15 residues long. Looked up from germline, CDR1 is SGHNT and CDR2 is YYREEE (reference sequence). V shed 0 bases, J shed 1 base, and the junction held 0 bases outside the gene matches. DNA for the CDR3: TGTGCCAGCAGCTTGGGACAGGGGTCCTACAATGAGCAGTTCTTC. This encodes CASSLGQGSYNEQFF.

The chain carries TRBV29-1 and TRBJ2-3; D not resolved. Trimming pared 6 bases from V and 2 bases from J, leaving 12 bases between. CDR3 length equals 13 residues. Germline loops: CDR1 SQVTM, CDR2 ANQGSEA. The CDR3 DNA is TGCAGCGTGACCGGAGAATACACAGATACGCAGTATTTT. It encodes CSVTGEYTDTQYF.

V and J are TRBV28 and TRBJ2-5, with TRBD1 matching 11 bases. Germline CDR1 is MDHEN and CDR2 is SYDVKM. This CDR3 comprises 15 residues. The V segment lost 4 bases and the J segment 5 bases; nucleotides outside the gene matches: 6. CDR3 loop: CASSSGQGAGETQYF. CDR3 DNA: TGTGCCAGCAGTTCCGGACAGGGGGCCGGGGAGACCCAGTACTTC.

On this clone itself: At one end the junction does not follow the germline gene, possibly because of a read error. J is TRBJ1-5 and V is TRBV7-7, with D uncertain. CDR1 SSHAT and CDR2 FNYEAQ come from the germline V gene (reference sequence). The length of the CDR3 is 13 residues. CDR3 residues: CASSLDSNQPQHF. The CDR3 region has the DNA TGTGCTAGCAGCTTAGATAGCAATCAGCCCCAGCATTTT.

The rearrangement links TRBV7-2 to TRBJ2-5; no firm D call. V was pared by 1 base and J by 2 bases, with 5 bases between. The germline gives CDR1 SGHTA, CDR2 FQGNSA. This CDR3 spans 13 amino acids. In DNA, the CDR3 is TGTGCCAGCAGCTTAGACCATCAAGAGACCCAGTACTTC. Protein sequence: CASSLDHQETQYF. Looking up the rest from reference TRBV7-2 and TRBJ2-5 gives the full variable domain: GAGVSQSPSNKVTEKGKDVELRCDPISGHTALYWYRQSLGQGLEFLIYFQGNSAPDKSGLPSDRFSAERTGGSVSTLTIQRTQQEDSAVYLCASSLDHQETQYFGPGTRLLVL.

The DNA of the CDR3 is TGTGCCAGCAGCGTGACCGGGTTTGGGTACAATGAGCAGTTCTTC. Its protein product is CASSVTGFGYNEQFF. V and J are TRBV9 and TRBJ2-1; no reliable D call. The CDR3 extends over 15 amino acids. The germline V gene has CDR1 SGDLS and CDR2 YYNGEE. V was shortened by 2 bases and J by 4 bases, with 13 bases between the two germline ends.

The chain joins TRBV19 to TRBJ2-1; TRBD2 matches at 11 bases. This CDR3 spans 16 amino acids. The ends lost 1 base at V and 4 bases at J; junction bases unmatched: 3. The germline V gene has CDR1 LNHDA and CDR2 SQIVND (reference sequence). The CDR3 region is CASSIGLAGGYNEQFF. The CDR3 DNA is TGTGCCAGTAGTATAGGGCTAGCGGGGGGATACAATGAGCAGTTCTTC. The full variable domain, rest sourced from reference TRBV19 and TRBJ2-1, is DGGITQSPKYLFRKEGQNVTLSCEQNLNHDAMYWYRQDPGQGLRLIYYSQIVNDFQKGDIAEGYSVSREKKESFPLTVTSAQKNPTAFYLCASSIGLAGGYNEQFFGPGTRLTVL.

The V and J genes are TRBV2 and TRBJ2-1, with 10 positions matching TRBD2. The trim removed 11 bases at V and 4 bases at J, leaving 5 bases unmatched. CDR1 is SNHLY and CDR2 is FYNNEI in the germline V gene. The CDR3 has 13 amino acids. This chain's CDR3 is CAAAGGDYNEQFF. The CDR3 DNA sequence: TGTGCCGCAGCGGGGGGGGATTACAATGAGCAGTTCTTC.

This clone was picked up one time. The chain joins TRBV27 to TRBJ1-2; D not resolved. Germline CDR1 is MNHEY and CDR2 is SMNVEV (reference sequence). V was trimmed by 2 bases and J by 5 bases, leaving 15 bases between them. There are 15 residues in the CDR3. CDR3 bases: TGTGCCAGCAGTTTAAGAGCGAATGGGGTATATGGCTACACCTTC. Its translation is CASSLRANGVYGYTF.

The rearrangement uses TRBV7-9 and TRBJ2-1; 13 nucleotides line up with TRBD2. V gave up 2 bases and J gave up 6 bases; unmatched junction bases: 13. The CDR3 length is 19 residues. Per the germline V gene, CDR1 is SEHNR and CDR2 is FQNEAQ (reference sequence). The CDR3 is CASSLTGLAGQTLINEQFF. CDR3 coding DNA: TGTGCCAGCAGCTTAACGGGACTAGCGGGGCAAACTTTGATCAATGAGCAGTTCTTC.

The chain joins TRBV5-1 to TRBJ2-2; 10 positions match TRBD1. The V gene's germline CDR1 is SGHRS and CDR2 YFSETQ. The trim removed 4 bases at V and 5 bases at J, leaving 8 bases unmatched. This CDR3 comprises 16 residues. CDR3 loop: CASSRGRDRGTGELFF. As DNA, the CDR3 is TGCGCCAGCAGCAGGGGCCGGGACAGGGGAACCGGGGAGCTGTTTTTT. Full variable domain (remainder filled in from reference TRBV5-1 and TRBJ2-2): KAGVTQTPRYLIKTRGQQVTLSCSPISGHRSVSWYQQTPGQGLQFLFEYFSETQRNKGNFPGRFSGRQFSNSRSEMNVSTLELGDSALYLCASSRGRDRGTGELFFGEGSRLTVL.